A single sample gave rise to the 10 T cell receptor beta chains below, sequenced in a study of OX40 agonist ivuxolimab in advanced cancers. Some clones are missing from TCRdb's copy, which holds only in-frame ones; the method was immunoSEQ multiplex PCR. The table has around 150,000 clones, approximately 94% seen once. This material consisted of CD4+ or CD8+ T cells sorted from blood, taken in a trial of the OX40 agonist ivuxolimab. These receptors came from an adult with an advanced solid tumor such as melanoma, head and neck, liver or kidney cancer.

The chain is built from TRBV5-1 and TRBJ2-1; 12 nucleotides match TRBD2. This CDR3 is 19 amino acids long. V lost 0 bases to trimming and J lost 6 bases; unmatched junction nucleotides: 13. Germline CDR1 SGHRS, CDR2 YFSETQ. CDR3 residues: CASSLALTSGRVLGNEQFF. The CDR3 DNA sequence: TGCGCCAGCAGCTTGGCTTTGACTAGCGGGAGAGTACTGGGCAATGAGCAGTTCTTC.

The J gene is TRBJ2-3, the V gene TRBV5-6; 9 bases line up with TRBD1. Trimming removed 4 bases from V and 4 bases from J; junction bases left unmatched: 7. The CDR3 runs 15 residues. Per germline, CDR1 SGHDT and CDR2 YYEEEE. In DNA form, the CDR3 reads TGTGCCAGCAGCATGGTGGGACAGGGATCAGATACGCAGTATTTT. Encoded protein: CASSMVGQGSDTQYF.

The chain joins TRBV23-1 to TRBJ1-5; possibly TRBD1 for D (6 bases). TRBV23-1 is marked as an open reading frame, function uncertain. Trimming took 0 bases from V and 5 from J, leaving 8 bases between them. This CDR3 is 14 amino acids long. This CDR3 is CASSQSRGDQPQHF. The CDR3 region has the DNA TGCGCCAGCAGTCAATCGAGGGGGGATCAGCCCCAGCATTTT.

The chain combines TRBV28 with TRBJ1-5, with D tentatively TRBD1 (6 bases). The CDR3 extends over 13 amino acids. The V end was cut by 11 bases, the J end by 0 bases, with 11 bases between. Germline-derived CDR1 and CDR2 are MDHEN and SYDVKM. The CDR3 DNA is TGTGCCTACGGGGGGCCTAGCAATCAGCCCCAGCATTTT. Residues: CAYGGPSNQPQHF.

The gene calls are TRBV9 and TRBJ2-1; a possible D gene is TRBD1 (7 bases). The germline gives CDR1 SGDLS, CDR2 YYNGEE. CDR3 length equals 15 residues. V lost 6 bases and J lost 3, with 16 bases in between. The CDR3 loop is CASTLAGGGYNEQFF. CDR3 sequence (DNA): TGTGCCAGCACCCTAGCAGGGGGAGGCTACAATGAGCAGTTCTTC.

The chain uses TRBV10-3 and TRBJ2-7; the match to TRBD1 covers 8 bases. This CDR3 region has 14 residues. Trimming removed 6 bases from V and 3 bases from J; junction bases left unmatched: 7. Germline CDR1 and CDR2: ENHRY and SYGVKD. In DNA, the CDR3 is TGTGCCATCAGCGGGGGACAGGATGTCTACGAGCAGTACTTC. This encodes CAISGGQDVYEQYF.

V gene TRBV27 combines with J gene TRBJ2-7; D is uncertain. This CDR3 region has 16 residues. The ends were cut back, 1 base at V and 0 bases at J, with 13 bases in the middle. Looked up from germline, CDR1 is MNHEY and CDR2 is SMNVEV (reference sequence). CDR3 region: CASSLFGQTTSYEQYF. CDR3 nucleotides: TGTGCCAGCAGTTTATTTGGGCAGACGACCTCCTACGAGCAGTACTTC.

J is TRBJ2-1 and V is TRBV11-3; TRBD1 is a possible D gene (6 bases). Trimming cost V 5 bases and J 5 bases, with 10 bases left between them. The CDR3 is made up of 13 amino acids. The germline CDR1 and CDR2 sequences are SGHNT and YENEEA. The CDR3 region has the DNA TGTGCCAGCAGCCCTCCAGGGGACAATGAGCAGTTCTTC. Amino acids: CASSPPGDNEQFF.

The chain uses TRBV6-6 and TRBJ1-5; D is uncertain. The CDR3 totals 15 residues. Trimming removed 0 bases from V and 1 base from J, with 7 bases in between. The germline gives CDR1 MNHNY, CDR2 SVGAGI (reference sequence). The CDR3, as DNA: TGTGCCAGCAGTTACTCGTCAGCCAGCAATCAGCCCCAGCATTTT. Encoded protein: CASSYSSASNQPQHF.

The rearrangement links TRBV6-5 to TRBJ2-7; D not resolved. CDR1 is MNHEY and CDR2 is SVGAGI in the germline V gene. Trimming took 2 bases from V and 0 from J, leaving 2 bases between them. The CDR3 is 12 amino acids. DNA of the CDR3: TGTGCCAGCAGTTACCCCTCCTACGAGCAGTACTTC. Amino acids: CASSYPSYEQYF.